A selection of T cell receptor beta chains follows, all from one sample in a study of blood T cell repertoires in COVID-19. Repertoires were generated with immunoSEQ multiplex PCR, while TCRdb's copy carries only in-frame clones and drops some. The data show about 170,000 clones, with around four fifths seen just once and approximately 14% held by the top ten. Sample: peripheral blood. These TCRs come from a woman aged 70-85 years with COVID-19, enrolled during active disease. Both conserved end residues are part of each CDR3. The D gene is left open where the match is weak. Clone size is shown for a subset of rows, as once, few, many or a class of expanded clone.

d_gene	abundance	v_gene	j_gene	CDR3aa	CDR3nt
NA	few	TRBV12-5	TRBJ1-5	CASGSGQPQHF	TGTGCTAGTGGTTCCGGTCAGCCCCAGCATTTT
NA	NA	TRBV2	TRBJ2-5	CASSESKGGETQYF	TGTGCCAGCAGTGAATCCAAGGGGGGGGAGACCCAGTACTTC
TRBD1	NA	TRBV19	TRBJ1-2	CASRRTGDGDYGYTF	TGTGCCAGTAGAAGGACAGGGGATGGGGACTATGGCTACACCTTC
NA	NA	TRBV7-9	TRBJ2-2	CASSLQGDTGELFF	TGTGCCAGCAGCCTACAGGGTGACACCGGGGAGCTGTTTTTT
NA	few	TRBV4-2	TRBJ1-5	CASSQGADISNQPQHF	TGTGCCAGCAGCCAAGGGGCCGATATTAGCAATCAGCCCCAGCATTTT
NA	NA	TRBV28	TRBJ1-5	CASSTAYSNQPQHF	TGTGCCAGCAGTACAGCTTATAGCAATCAGCCCCAGCATTTT
TRBD2	NA	TRBV5-4	TRBJ2-3	CASSLDPSGGKVYTDTQYF	TGTGCCAGCAGCTTGGATCCTAGCGGGGGGAAAGTATACACAGATACGCAGTATTTT
NA	NA	TRBV12-5	TRBJ1-4	CASGLGQPNEKLFF	TGTGCTAGTGGTTTGGGACAGCCGAATGAAAAACTGTTTTTT
TRBD2	NA	TRBV13	TRBJ2-7	CASSFNLASGSYEQYF	TGTGCCAGCAGTTTTAATCTGGCTAGCGGGAGTTACGAGCAGTACTTC
NA	NA	TRBV5-3	TRBJ1-1	CARSTQTEPNTEAFF	TGTGCCAGAAGCACCCAGACAGAACCCAACACTGAAGCTTTCTTT
TRBD2	few	TRBV5-1	TRBJ2-2	CASSLSAGDTGELFF	TGCGCCAGCAGCTTGTCAGCGGGGGACACCGGGGAGCTGTTTTTT
NA	NA	TRBV19	TRBJ2-5	CASRQGPRETQYF	TGTGCCAGTAGGCAGGGGCCCCGGGAGACCCAGTACTTC
NA	few	TRBV6-5	TRBJ2-2	CASIGGTTGELFF	TGTGCCAGCATTGGGGGCACCACCGGGGAGCTGTTTTTT
NA	NA	TRBV28	TRBJ1-3	CASSPDWGSGNTIYF	TGTGCCAGCAGCCCGGACTGGGGCTCTGGAAACACCATATATTTT
TRBD2	NA	TRBV25-1	TRBJ2-3	CASTGSGGADTQYF	TGTGCCAGCACCGGTAGCGGGGGGGCAGATACGCAGTATTTT